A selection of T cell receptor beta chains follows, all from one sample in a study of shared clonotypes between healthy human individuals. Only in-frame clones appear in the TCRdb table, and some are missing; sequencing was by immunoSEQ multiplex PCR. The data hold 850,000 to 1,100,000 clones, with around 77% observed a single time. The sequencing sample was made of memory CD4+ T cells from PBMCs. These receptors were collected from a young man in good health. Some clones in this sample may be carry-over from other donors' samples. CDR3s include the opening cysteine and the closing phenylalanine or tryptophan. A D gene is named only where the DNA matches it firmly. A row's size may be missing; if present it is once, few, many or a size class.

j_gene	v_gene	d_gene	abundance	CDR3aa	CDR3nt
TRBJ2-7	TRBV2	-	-	CASSEPLRRREQYF	TGTGCCAGCAGTGAACCACTGAGAAGAAGGGAGCAGTACTTC
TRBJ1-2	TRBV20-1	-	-	CRTQRGDGYTF	TGCAGGACCCAACGAGGGGACGGCTACACCTTC
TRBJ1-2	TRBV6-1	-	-	CASSVDNYGYTF	TGTGCCAGCAGTGTAGATAACTATGGCTACACCTTC
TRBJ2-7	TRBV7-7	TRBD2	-	CASSPGGVYEQYF	TGTGCCAGCAGCCCGGGGGGGGTCTACGAGCAGTACTTC
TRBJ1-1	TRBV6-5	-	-	CASSTRAQGNTEAFF	TGTGCCAGCAGTACCCGGGCCCAAGGAAACACTGAAGCTTTCTTT
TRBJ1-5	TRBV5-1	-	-	CASSPGPQGGNQPQHF	TGCGCCAGCAGCCCCGGACCCCAAGGTGGCAATCAGCCCCAGCATTTT
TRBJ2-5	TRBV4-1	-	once	CASSQEGGGLGETQYF	TGCGCCAGCAGCCAAGAAGGAGGGGGGCTGGGGGAGACCCAGTACTTC
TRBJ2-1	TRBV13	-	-	CASSLEELALNEQFF	TGTGCCAGCAGCTTAGAGGAACTAGCCCTCAATGAGCAGTTCTTC
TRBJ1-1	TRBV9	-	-	CASSVETEGPAYF	TGTGCCAGCAGCGTAGAAACTGAGGGGCCTGCATATTTC
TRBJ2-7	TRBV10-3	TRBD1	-	CAIRRTGDEQYF	TGTGCCATCAGACGCACAGGGGACGAGCAGTACTTC
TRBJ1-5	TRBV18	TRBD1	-	CASSDRGQNQPQHF	TGTGCCAGCTCTGACAGGGGACAGAATCAGCCCCAGCATTTT
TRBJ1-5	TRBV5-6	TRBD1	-	CASSSRGASNQPQHF	TGTGCCAGCAGCTCCAGGGGGGCCAGCAATCAGCCCCAGCATTTT
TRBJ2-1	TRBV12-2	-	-	CASSHYDRPYNEQFF	TGTGCCAGCAGCCATTATGACAGGCCTTACAATGAGCAGTTCTTC
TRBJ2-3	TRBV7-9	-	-	CASSLSYGFTDTQYF	TGTGCCAGCAGCCTAAGCTATGGTTTCACAGATACGCAGTATTTT
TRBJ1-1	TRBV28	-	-	CASTVRERSEAFF	TGTGCCAGCACCGTCAGGGAGAGGTCTGAAGCTTTCTTT
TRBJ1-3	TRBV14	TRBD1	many	CASSQARDRGNTIYF	TGTGCCAGCAGCCAAGCCAGGGACAGAGGAAACACCATATATTTT
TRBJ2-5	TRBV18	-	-	CASSPGRETQYF	TGTGCCAGCTCACCAGGAAGGGAGACCCAGTACTTC
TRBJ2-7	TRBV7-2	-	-	CASSLISRQSTYEQYF	TGTGCCAGCAGCTTAATTAGCCGGCAATCTACCTACGAGCAGTACTTC
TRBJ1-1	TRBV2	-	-	CASSPRWGGGTEAFF	TGTGCCAGCAGTCCCCGGTGGGGGGGAGGAACTGAAGCTTTCTTT
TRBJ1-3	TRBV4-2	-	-	CASSQDLLVGNTIYF	TGTGCCAGCAGCCAAGACCTATTAGTGGGAAACACCATATATTTT
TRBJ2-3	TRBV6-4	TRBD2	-	CASSSGGALDTQYF	TGTGCCAGCAGTTCCGGGGGGGCACTAGATACGCAGTATTTT
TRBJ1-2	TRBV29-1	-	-	CSVDLALGRRGYTF	TGCAGCGTTGATTTGGCCTTAGGCAGGAGGGGCTACACCTTC
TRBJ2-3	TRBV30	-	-	CAWSPNTDTQYF	TGTGCCTGGTCCCCGAACACAGATACGCAGTATTTT
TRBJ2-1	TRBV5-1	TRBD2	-	CASSPTSGRTGEQFF	TGCGCCAGCAGCCCGACTAGCGGGAGAACCGGTGAGCAGTTCTTC
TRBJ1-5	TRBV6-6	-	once	CASSKTDSNQPQHF	TGTGCCAGCAGCAAGACAGATAGCAATCAGCCCCAGCATTTT
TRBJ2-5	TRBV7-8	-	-	CASTTGRETQYF	TGTGCCAGCACCACCGGGCGGGAGACCCAGTACTTC
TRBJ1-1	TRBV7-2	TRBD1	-	CASSRDTINRGGTEAFF	TGTGCCAGCAGCCGCGACACCATAAACAGGGGGGGCACTGAAGCTTTCTTT